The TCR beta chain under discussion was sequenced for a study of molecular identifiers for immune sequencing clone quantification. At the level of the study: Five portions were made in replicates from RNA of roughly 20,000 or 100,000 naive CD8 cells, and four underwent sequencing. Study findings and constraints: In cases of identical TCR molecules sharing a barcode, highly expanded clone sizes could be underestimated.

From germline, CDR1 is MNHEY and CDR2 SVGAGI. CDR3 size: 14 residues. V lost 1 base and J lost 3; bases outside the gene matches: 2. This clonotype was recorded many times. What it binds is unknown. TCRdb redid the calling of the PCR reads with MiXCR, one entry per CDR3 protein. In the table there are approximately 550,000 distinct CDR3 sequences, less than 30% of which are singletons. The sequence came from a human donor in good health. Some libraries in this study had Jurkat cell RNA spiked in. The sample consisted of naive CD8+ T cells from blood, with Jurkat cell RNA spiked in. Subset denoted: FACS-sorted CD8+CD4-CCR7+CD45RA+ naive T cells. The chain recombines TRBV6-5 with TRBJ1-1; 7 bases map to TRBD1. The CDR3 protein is CASSYWQGDTEAFF. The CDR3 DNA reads TGTGCCAGCAGTTACTGGCAGGGGGACACTGAAGCTTTCTTT.